This passage covers 26 T cell receptor beta chains from one sample sequenced in a study of T cells after yellow fever vaccination. Using its own MiXCR run on the 5' RACE reads, TCRdb lists one record per CDR3 protein. The table lists about 510,000 distinct CDR3 sequences, 21% of them singletons. The sample consisted of PBMCs, taken approximately 22 days after the first yellow fever vaccination. Receptors originate from a man between 18 and 35 years old who received the YFV17D yellow fever vaccine.

The rearrangement uses TRBV20-1 and TRBJ2-2; no firm D call. The CDR3 covers 14 residues. With 0 bases removed from V and 0 bases from J, the gap between germline ends came to 5 bases. Per germline, CDR1 DFQATT and CDR2 SNEGSKA (reference sequence). CDR3 loop: CSAREGSNTGELFF. In DNA form, the CDR3 reads TGCAGTGCTAGAGAGGGTTCGAACACCGGGGAGCTGTTTTTT.

The chain couples TRBV6-2 or TRBV6-3 to TRBJ2-5; 10 bases map to TRBD2. Looked up from germline, CDR1 is MNHEY and CDR2 is SVGEGT. This CDR3 comprises 16 residues. After removal of 6 bases from V and 0 bases from J, the junction contained 7 bases not matched to a gene. The CDR3 protein is CASRAWLAGDQETQYF. The CDR3 nucleotides read TGTGCCAGCAGGGCTTGGCTAGCGGGGGACCAAGAGACCCAGTACTTC.

J is TRBJ2-1 and V is TRBV9, with 7 nucleotides matching TRBD2. Germline V gives CDR1 SGDLS, CDR2 YYNGEE. The junction had 4 bases not matched to a gene; V was cut back by 0 bases and J by 1 base. The CDR3 has 16 amino acids. The CDR3 loop reads CASSVAGAGSYNEQFF. The CDR3 region has the DNA TGTGCCAGCAGCGTAGCGGGAGCGGGGTCCTACAATGAGCAGTTCTTC. Based on the CDR3 plus reference TRBV9 and TRBJ2-1, the full variable domain is DSGVTQTPKHLITATGQRVTLRCSPRSGDLSVYWYQQSLDQGLQFLIQYYNGEERAKGNILERFSAQQFPDLHSELNLSSLELGDSALYFCASSVAGAGSYNEQFFGPGTRLTVL.

The table lists this clonotype with a few counts. This chain links TRBV5-1 with TRBJ2-7; maybe TRBD1 (6 bases). Deletions cut 7 bases from V and 5 bases from J, with 19 bases between. Germline lookup yields CDR1 SGHRS and CDR2 YFSETQ. This CDR3 has 14 amino acids. CDR3 sequence: CASRGTGSLDEQYF. Written as DNA, the CDR3 is TGCGCCAGCCGAGGAACAGGGTCCCTCGACGAGCAGTACTTC.

This clonotype was recorded a few times. This chain links TRBV27 with TRBJ2-1; a possible D gene is TRBD1 (6 bases). In germline, CDR1 is MNHEY, CDR2 SMNVEV (reference sequence). The CDR3 extends over 18 amino acids. V shed 0 bases and J shed 3 bases, with 18 bases lying between them. In nucleotides, the CDR3 is TGTGCCAGCAGTTTATCGGGCTCCAGGGGAATAATCTACAATGAGCAGTTCTTC. Translating gives CASSLSGSRGIIYNEQFF.

The sample holds a few counts of this clonotype. The V call is TRBV30, the J call TRBJ2-5; no clear D. The CDR3 contains 13 residues. V was shortened by 5 bases and J by 0 bases, with 10 bases between the two germline ends. The germline V gene encodes CDR1 GTSNPN and CDR2 SVGIG (reference sequence). The CDR3 here is CAWGGRNQETQYF. In nucleotides, the CDR3 is TGTGCCTGGGGTGGACGGAACCAAGAGACCCAGTACTTC.

This chain uses TRBV18 with TRBJ2-7; 9 nucleotides align to TRBD2. The germline V gene encodes CDR1 KGHSH and CDR2 LQKENI. V shed 2 bases and J 4 bases; nucleotides not matched to a gene: 12. The CDR3 is 17 amino acids. The CDR3: CASSPMNPAGGPYEQYF. CDR3 DNA sequence: TGTGCCAGCTCACCAATGAATCCGGCGGGGGGGCCTTACGAGCAGTACTTC.

This sequence joins TRBV9 and TRBJ2-2; D ambiguous. Germline CDR1 is SGDLS and CDR2 is YYNGEE. Deletions cut 0 bases from V and 7 bases from J, with 1 base between. This CDR3 has 11 amino acids. CDR3 coding DNA: TGTGCCAGCAGCGTAGGCGGGGAGCTGTTTTTT. Translated: CASSVGGELFF. The entire variable domain, with the rest obtained from reference TRBV9 and TRBJ2-2, is as follows: DSGVTQTPKHLITATGQRVTLRCSPRSGDLSVYWYQQSLDQGLQFLIQYYNGEERAKGNILERFSAQQFPDLHSELNLSSLELGDSALYFCASSVGGELFFGEGSRLTVL.

The chain employs TRBV2 and TRBJ2-1, with D possibly TRBD1 on 6 matching bases. Trimming pared 6 bases from V and 10 bases from J, leaving 10 bases between. CDR1 is SNHLY, CDR2 FYNNEI, per germline. This CDR3 has 11 amino acids. The CDR3 reads CASRGAGEQFF. DNA for the CDR3: TGTGCCAGCAGGGGGGCTGGGGAGCAGTTCTTC. Complete variable domain (other parts from reference TRBV2 and TRBJ2-1): EPEVTQTPSHQVTQMGQEVILRCVPISNHLYFYWYRQILGQKVEFLVSFYNNEISEKSEIFDDQFSVERPDGSNFTLKIRSTKLEDSAMYFCASRGAGEQFFGPGTRLTVL.

The genes are TRBV7-9 and TRBJ2-1; D tentatively reads TRBD1 or TRBD2 (5 bases each). Trimming shortened V by 5 bases and J by 10 bases, and 18 bases separated the two germline ends. Germline CDR1 reads SEHNR; CDR2 reads FQNEAQ (reference sequence). This CDR3 is built from 14 residues. Here the CDR3 reads CASSRGPAPPEQFF. DNA of the CDR3: TGTGCCAGCAGCCGGGGACCGGCGCCCCCAGAGCAGTTCTTC.

This clonotype was observed a few times. Here the CDR3 reads CASSNRDRGVETQYF. The CDR3 DNA reads TGTGCCAGCAGTAACCGGGACAGGGGGGTTGAGACCCAGTACTTC. V usage is TRBV2 and J usage is TRBJ2-5; 11 nucleotides agree with TRBD1. The CDR3 consists of 15 residues. Trimming cost V 5 bases and J 5 bases; bases outside gene matches: 7. The germline CDR1 and CDR2 sequences are SNHLY and FYNNEI.

The chain joins TRBV4-1 to TRBJ1-2; D not certain. V was clipped by 1 base and J by 2 bases, with 8 bases between them. The CDR3 consists of 14 residues. Germline V gene data show CDR1 as MGHRA and CDR2 as YSYEKL. The CDR3 nucleotides read TGCGCCAGCAGCCAAGGGTACGGGAACTATGGCTACACCTTC. Protein sequence: CASSQGYGNYGYTF.

The sample holds a few counts of this clonotype. V and J are TRBV7-2 and TRBJ1-2, with 7 bases fitting TRBD1. The germline V gene has CDR1 SGHTA and CDR2 FQGNSA. Trimming took 8 bases from V and 4 from J; bases not matched to a gene: 13. CDR3 length: 15 residues. CDR3 region: CASEPFRGEIYGYTF. The CDR3 coding sequence is TGTGCCAGCGAGCCCTTCAGGGGGGAGATCTATGGCTACACCTTC.

The sample holds a few counts of this clonotype. The chain couples TRBV4-2 to TRBJ2-4; D gene unclear. Germline-derived CDR1 and CDR2 are LGHNA and YNFKEQ. The V end lost 0 bases, the J end lost 7 bases, and 13 bases lay between the germline ends. The CDR3 has 15 amino acids. The DNA of the CDR3 is TGTGCCAGCAGCCAAGAAGTAGGGTTATCGAACATTCAGTACTTC. This codes for CASSQEVGLSNIQYF.

This clonotype has just a few counts. This sequence joins TRBV7-8 and TRBJ2-7; possibly TRBD1 for D (6 bases). CDR1 and CDR2 from the germline V gene are SGHVS and FQNEAQ. The CDR3 is 13 amino acids. V shed 3 bases and J shed 2 bases, with 8 bases lying between them. DNA for the CDR3: TGTGCCAGCAGCTTTACAGGGACCTACGAGCAGTACGTC. Protein product: CASSFTGTYEQYV.

This clonotype has more than one count but fewer than ten. The chain joins TRBV4-2 to TRBJ2-3; no reliable D call. The V end lost 3 bases, the J end lost 5 bases, and 6 bases lay between the germline ends. The germline CDR1 and CDR2 sequences are LGHNA and YNFKEQ. The CDR3 runs 12 residues. The CDR3 DNA reads as TGTGCCAGCAGCCACGAGCGAGATACGCAGTATTTT. It codes for CASSHERDTQYF.

This clonotype occurred a few times. The chain links TRBV18 to TRBJ2-3; weak D call: TRBD2 (6 bases). There are 15 residues in the CDR3. CDR1 and CDR2 (germline): KGHSH, LQKENI. Between the trimmed V and J ends, which lost 6 bases and 2 bases, there was a span of 15 bases. The CDR3 spells CASSPQRAHTDTQYF. CDR3 nucleotide sequence: TGTGCCAGCTCCCCCCAGCGGGCCCACACAGATACGCAGTATTTT.

The V and J genes are TRBV7-3 and TRBJ2-3; TRBD1 or TRBD2 may be the D gene (6 bases each). Trimming pared 6 bases from V and 2 bases from J, leaving 15 bases between. The CDR3 is 15 residues long. Germline values: CDR1 SGHTA, CDR2 FQGTGA. The CDR3 DNA sequence: TGTGCCAGCAGTTTCGCGGGACACGCCACAGATACGCAGTATTTT. Translated: CASSFAGHATDTQYF.

The rearrangement joins TRBV7-9 to TRBJ2-3; D is ambiguous. Trimming removed 6 bases at V and 0 bases at J, with 10 bases between. Germline V gene data show CDR1 as SEHNR and CDR2 as FQNEAQ (reference sequence). There are 14 residues in the CDR3. The CDR3 loop is CASSTPESTDTQYF. CDR3 nucleotides: TGTGCCAGCAGTACACCAGAAAGCACAGATACGCAGTATTTT. The entire variable domain, with the rest obtained from reference TRBV7-9 and TRBJ2-3, is as follows: DTGVSQNPRHKITKRGQNVTFRCDPISEHNRLYWYRQTLGQGPEFLTYFQNEAQLEKSRLLSDRFSAERPKGSFSTLEIQRTEQGDSAMYLCASSTPESTDTQYFGPGTRLTVL.

This clonotype was seen a handful of times. The J gene is TRBJ1-3, the V gene TRBV4-3; D perhaps matches TRBD1 (6 bases). CDR1 and CDR2 from the germline V gene are LGHNA and YSLEER. The CDR3 loop spans 15 amino acids. The germline V and J ends were trimmed by 1 base and 8 bases, with 15 bases remaining between them. CDR3: CASSQVSGASDTIYF. In DNA form, the CDR3 reads TGCGCCAGCAGCCAAGTGTCAGGGGCTTCGGACACCATATATTTT.

V usage is TRBV15 and J usage is TRBJ1-5; TRBD1 might be the D (5 bases). Germline V lookup: CDR1 LNHNV, CDR2 YYDKDF (reference sequence). There are 15 residues in the CDR3. Between the trimmed V and J ends, which lost 1 base and 6 bases, there was a span of 13 bases. The CDR3 DNA is TGTGCCACCAGCAGAGGCGGACAAGTAGGTCAGCCCCAGCATTTT. It encodes CATSRGGQVGQPQHF.

This clonotype was seen at least ten times. The J gene is TRBJ1-5, the V gene TRBV12-3 or TRBV12-4, with D hard to call. Trimming took off 5 bases at V and 5 bases at J, with 13 bases between the two ends. This CDR3 has 14 residues. The CDR3 protein is CASSPDTAHQPQHF. The CDR3 DNA reads TGTGCCAGCAGTCCTGACACGGCTCATCAGCCCCAGCATTTT.

The rearrangement uses TRBV6-1 and TRBJ2-7, with D perhaps assigned TRBD1 or TRBD2 (5 bases each). This CDR3 contains 13 residues. Trimming removed 7 bases at V and 6 bases at J, with 16 bases between. CDR1 and CDR2 from the germline V gene are MNHNS and SASEGT. The CDR3, as DNA: TGTGCCAGCAAACAGTTAGGGGACGGCGAGCAGTACTTC. Its translation: CASKQLGDGEQYF.

This clonotype occurred a few times. V and J are TRBV25-1 and TRBJ2-5; weak D call: TRBD1 (6 bases). Between the trimmed V and J ends, which lost 4 bases and 4 bases, there was a span of 13 bases. The CDR3 length is 14 residues. CDR1 and CDR2 from the germline V gene are MGHDK and SYGVNS. Here the CDR3 reads CASSVHRVTETQYF. The CDR3 DNA sequence: TGTGCCAGCAGTGTACACAGGGTAACAGAGACCCAGTACTTC.

This clonotype has only a few counts. The chain uses TRBV12-3 or TRBV12-4 and TRBJ2-5, with TRBD1 matching over 7 bases. The CDR3 runs to 14 residues. The V segment lost 3 bases and the J segment 5 bases; nucleotides outside the gene matches: 6. The CDR3 reads CASSLPTGKETQYF. The CDR3 DNA reads TGTGCCAGCAGTTTGCCGACAGGGAAGGAGACCCAGTACTTC.

The chain combines TRBV5-5 with TRBJ2-2, with unresolved D. The CDR3 totals 14 residues. With 2 bases removed from V and 6 bases from J, the gap between germline ends came to 11 bases. CDR1 is SGHKS and CDR2 is YYEKEE in the germline V gene (reference sequence). For the CDR3, the DNA is TGTGCCAGCAGCTTATGGACGTTGGCCGGGGAGCTGTTTTTT. As protein: CASSLWTLAGELFF.